This is a list of T cell receptor beta chains from one sample in a study of PD-1 and CTLA-4 blockade in melanoma. Assay: immunoSEQ multiplex PCR; the TCRdb copy retains only in-frame clones and omits some. The table records about 31,000 clones, approximately 90% of them present only once. The sequences come from CD8+ T cells from peripheral blood, collected from a patient given anti-PD-1 treatment. These receptors were collected from a human donor with melanoma. The CDR3 runs from the conserved cysteine through the conserved F or W. Each record gives: V gene, clone size, D gene, J gene, CDR3 DNA, CDR3 protein. The D gene is left open where the match is weak. Rows may omit the clone size; those that give it use once, few, many or a size class.

>TRBV6-6|-|-|TRBJ1-1
TGTGCCAGCAGTGACGGGGGGGACACTGAAGCTTTCTTT
CASSDGGDTEAFF
>TRBV6-5|-|TRBD1|TRBJ2-3
TGTGCCAGCAGTTACCGGACAGGCAGCACAGATACGCAGTATTTT
CASSYRTGSTDTQYF
>TRBV27|few|-|TRBJ2-5
TGTGCCAGCAGTTTCCGGGAGACCCAGTACTTC
CASSFRETQYF
>TRBV28|-|-|TRBJ2-7
TGTGCCAGCAGTCCGCCGGGCCCTCGACGGGGGTCCGAGCAGTACTTC
CASSPPGPRRGSEQYF
>TRBV19|-|-|TRBJ1-5
TGTGCCAGTAATCGAGGGACGGCTGGTCAGCCCCAGCATTTT
CASNRGTAGQPQHF
>TRBV10-1|-|-|TRBJ2-7
TGCGCCAGCACCAAATCCGGGGGCTACGAGCAGTACTTC
CASTKSGGYEQYF
>TRBV7-9|-|-|TRBJ2-7
TGTGCCAGCAGCTTGCGACTTTCCTACGAGCAGTACTTC
CASSLRLSYEQYF
>TRBV27|-|-|TRBJ1-1
TGTGCCAGCAGTTTCCTCGGGGGCGATATCGCTGGAGCTTTCTTT
CASSFLGGDIAGAFF
>TRBV6-6|-|TRBD2|TRBJ2-1
TGTGCCAGCATCCCCGAGGGCGGGAGGGCCTTGAATGAGCAGTTCTTC
CASIPEGGRALNEQFF
>TRBV5-1|-|-|TRBJ1-1
TGCGCCAGCAGCTTGAGGGGGAACACTGAAGCTTTCTTT
CASSLRGNTEAFF
>TRBV25-1|-|TRBD2|TRBJ2-7
TGTGCCAGCAGTGAATGGGGGGGGGCCTACGAGCAGTACTTC
CASSEWGGAYEQYF
>TRBV30|-|-|TRBJ1-6
TGTGCCTGGAGTCGGGGCGGGGGCTATAATTCACCCCTCCACTTT
CAWSRGGGYNSPLHF
>TRBV11-2|-|-|TRBJ1-4
TGTGCCAGCAGCTTAGGGCAGGGAGAGTTTCTTTATGAAAAACTGTTTTTT
CASSLGQGEFLYEKLFF
>TRBV13|-|-|TRBJ2-7
TGTGCCAGCAGCATCAGACAGGCCTACGAGCAGTACTTC
CASSIRQAYEQYF
>TRBV19|-|-|TRBJ1-1
TGTGCCAGTAGTGGTCACACGAACACTGAAGCTTTCTTT
CASSGHTNTEAFF
>TRBV7-8|-|-|TRBJ1-5
TGTGCCAGCAGCCCAACAGGGTCAGGTCAGCCCCAGCATTTT
CASSPTGSGQPQHF